This TCR beta chain was found in a study of Graves' ophthalmopathy and Graves' hyperthyroidism. Findings and limits, study-wide: The model predicted ophthalmopathy progression with about 69% sensitivity and around 72% specificity. A majority of expanded thyroid clonotypes exceeding 0.001 frequency were likewise present in blood.

TCR beta CDR3 regions were amplified from RNA transcripts. HTBI primers primed a first-round RT-PCR, and a second-round multiplex PCR followed. TCRdb reanalysed the multiplex PCR reads using MiXCR and keeps one entry per CDR3 protein. The table has 300,000 to 400,000 distinct CDR3 sequences, roughly a sixth seen once. Notes on this clonotype: What it recognizes is unknown.

Ophthalmopathy donors showed moderate-to-severe activity, CAS ≥3, NOSPECS ≥4 and a duration under 3 months. In this cohort, patients with other autoimmune diseases, uncontrolled infections, pregnancy or lactation were excluded. The CDR3 consists of 16 residues. Germline CDR1 MDHEN, CDR2 SYDVKM. V dropped 5 bases and J dropped 2; count of bases not matched to a gene: 11. Material: peripheral blood. This clonotype originated in an adult man with Graves' ophthalmopathy. The chain couples TRBV28 to TRBJ2-5; 7 positions match TRBD2. In DNA form, the CDR3 reads TGTGCCAGCAGTCTCTCCTGGGCTAGCGGTCAAGAGACCCAGTACTTC. Its translation is CASSLSWASGQETQYF.